This T cell receptor beta chain was captured by sequencing in a study of response to subunit inactivated influenza vaccine. Study-wide points: Seasonal influenza vaccination, on each occasion, was suggested by the authors to recruit few new T cells.

This CDR3 is 14 amino acids long. The ends lost 7 bases at V and 6 bases at J; junction bases unmatched: 12. Germline V CDR1 and CDR2: SQVTM, ANQGSEA. Many counts were recorded for this clonotype. Its antigen remains unidentified. TCRdb called the RT-PCR reads again in MiXCR, with one record for every CDR3 protein. This sample has roughly 160,000 distinct CDR3 sequences, with 11% found just once. Here the sequenced sample was non-naive T cells sorted from PBMCs, taken more than 35 days after vaccination. This clonotype was obtained from a man between 50 and 59 years old who received an inactivated influenza vaccine. This chain joins TRBV29-1 and TRBJ2-4; 7 nucleotides align to TRBD2. The CDR3 DNA follows: TGCAGCGCCTCAGGCGGGACTACCAGAAACATTCAGTACTTC. Translation gives CSASGGTTRNIQYF.